These 20 T cell receptor beta chains originate from one sample sequenced in a study of technical replicates of blood from a handful of donors. TCRdb's table, derived via immunoSEQ multiplex PCR, lists solely in-frame clones and lacks some. The sample lists approximately 79,000 clones, 95% to 98% occurring once. The sequenced sample was T cells isolated from PBMCs. The source of these receptors is a human donor in good health.

The CDR3 coding sequence is TGTGCCAGCAGCTATGACAGGGCCGGCTACACCTTC. Protein sequence: CASSYDRAGYTF. V gene TRBV11-2 combines with J gene TRBJ1-2, with 7 nucleotides matching TRBD1. The J segment lost 8 bases and the V segment lost 4 bases, leaving 4 bases of the junction unmatched. Germline assignment: CDR1 SGHAT and CDR2 FQNNGV. The CDR3 runs to 12 residues.

The chain is built from TRBV11-2 and TRBJ1-4; no reliable D call. With 1 base removed from V and 2 bases from J, the gap between germline ends came to 8 bases. The V gene's germline CDR1 is SGHAT and CDR2 FQNNGV. This CDR3 contains 15 residues. The CDR3 loop is CASSLARLTNEKLFF. The DNA for the CDR3 is TGTGCCAGCAGCTTAGCGCGGCTCACTAATGAAAAACTGTTTTTT.

The V call is TRBV6-5, the J call TRBJ1-1; D is possibly TRBD1 (5 bases). The germline V and J ends were trimmed by 6 bases and 13 bases, with 15 bases remaining between them. The CDR3 loop spans 11 amino acids. From germline, CDR1 is MNHEY and CDR2 SVGAGI. DNA for the CDR3: TGTGCCAGCAGAGGACAACTGAAGGTTTTCTTT. This codes for CASRGQLKVFF.

CDR3 nucleotide sequence: TGTGCCACCAGTCCGACAGGTATCAACTACGAGCAGTACTTC. As protein: CATSPTGINYEQYF. This chain joins TRBV15 and TRBJ2-7; perhaps TRBD1 as D (6 bases). V lost 6 bases and J lost 3, with 15 bases in between. Looked up from germline, CDR1 is LNHNV and CDR2 is YYDKDF (reference sequence). This CDR3 comprises 14 residues.

The chain is built from TRBV9 and TRBJ2-7, with D possibly matching TRBD1 (6 bases). The CDR3 runs 13 residues. V was trimmed by 0 bases and J by 7 bases, leaving 11 bases between them. Germline V gene sequence: CDR1 SGDLS, CDR2 YYNGEE. CDR3 loop: CASSVVVTGEQYF. DNA for the CDR3: TGTGCCAGCAGCGTAGTAGTGACAGGAGAGCAGTACTTC.

The chain combines TRBV27 with TRBJ1-4; no clear D gene. V was pared by 6 bases and J by 0 bases, with 11 bases between. The CDR3 extends over 15 amino acids. Germline assignment: CDR1 MNHEY and CDR2 SMNVEV (reference sequence). The CDR3 coding sequence is TGTGCCAGCAGATTGCTGGGAGCAACTAATGAAAAACTGTTTTTT. Translating gives CASRLLGATNEKLFF.

The rearrangement uses TRBV6-1 and TRBJ2-2, with 7 bases fitting TRBD2. After removal of 1 base from V and 6 bases from J, the junction contained 5 bases not matched to a gene. The germline gives CDR1 MNHNS, CDR2 SASEGT. The length of the CDR3 is 15 residues. The CDR3 reads CASSEGEGWSGELFF. The CDR3 DNA sequence: TGTGCCAGCAGTGAAGGGGAGGGGTGGTCCGGGGAGCTGTTTTTT.

V usage is TRBV7-2 and J usage is TRBJ2-1; 13 bases fit TRBD2. This CDR3 has 16 residues. Germline assignment: CDR1 SGHTA and CDR2 FQGNSA. The V segment lost 1 base and the J segment 7 bases; nucleotides outside the gene matches: 4. DNA for the CDR3: TGTGCCAGCAGCTTAGATAGGACTAGCGGGAGAAATGAGCAGTTCTTC. This encodes CASSLDRTSGRNEQFF.

This chain links TRBV5-1 with TRBJ2-7; D unclear. Trimming removed 3 bases from V and 5 bases from J, with 6 bases in between. Germline values: CDR1 SGHRS, CDR2 YFSETQ. This CDR3 is 11 amino acids long. The CDR3 loop reads CASSYGHEQYF. Written as DNA, the CDR3 is TGCGCCAGCAGCTACGGTCACGAGCAGTACTTC.

The rearrangement joins TRBV15 to TRBJ1-2, with TRBD1 matching 7 bases. The CDR3 length is 15 residues. The ends lost 3 bases at V and 8 bases at J; junction bases unmatched: 12. The V gene's germline CDR1 is LNHNV and CDR2 YYDKDF (reference sequence). CDR3 sequence: CATSRAGQEYGGYTF. DNA of the CDR3: TGTGCCACCAGCAGGGCAGGACAGGAGTATGGGGGCTACACCTTC.

This chain links TRBV28 with TRBJ2-7, with 12 bases matching TRBD1. With V trimmed by 7 bases and J by 6 bases, 10 bases remained unmatched. CDR1 and CDR2 from the germline V gene are MDHEN and SYDVKM. This CDR3 spans 15 amino acids. In nucleotides, the CDR3 is TGTGCCAGCAACCCCGCCGGGACAGGGGGCGGCGAGCAGTACTTC. Its translation is CASNPAGTGGGEQYF.

In this sample, this clone turned up a few times. The CDR3: CASSDKGEDYGYTF. CDR3 nucleotides: TGTGCCAGCAGTGATAAGGGAGAGGACTATGGCTACACCTTC. The chain has TRBV6-1 and TRBJ1-2; unclear D gene. Trimming left V 3 bases short and J 3 bases short, with 11 bases between. The CDR3 runs to 14 residues. In germline, CDR1 is MNHNS, CDR2 SASEGT.

This clone has more than one count but fewer than ten. The genes are TRBV5-4 and TRBJ2-1; 8 nucleotides agree with TRBD1. Germline assignment: CDR1 SGHNT and CDR2 YYREEE (reference sequence). Trimming took 4 bases from V and 3 from J; bases not matched to a gene: 9. This CDR3 comprises 16 residues. CDR3 nucleotide sequence: TGTGCCAGCAGCCGAATACAGGGGGGCCGCTACAATGAGCAGTTCTTC. It codes for CASSRIQGGRYNEQFF.

V usage is TRBV7-8 and J usage is TRBJ2-5; 8 bases agree with TRBD2. The junction had 10 bases not matched to a gene; V was cut back by 5 bases and J by 5 bases. The germline CDR1 and CDR2 sequences are SGHVS and FQNEAQ. The CDR3 is made up of 15 amino acids. CDR3 in amino acids: CASSPRGLAGETQYF. CDR3 nucleotide sequence: TGTGCCAGCAGCCCAAGAGGACTAGCTGGGGAGACCCAGTACTTC.

J is TRBJ1-2 and V is TRBV6-5, with a tentative D call TRBD1 (6 bases). From germline, CDR1 is MNHEY and CDR2 SVGAGI. Between the trimmed V and J ends, which lost 5 bases and 0 bases, there was a span of 7 bases. This CDR3 has 13 residues. The chain's CDR3 is CASSRTANYGYTF. The CDR3 coding sequence is TGTGCCAGCAGTCGGACAGCTAACTATGGCTACACCTTC.

V is TRBV19 and J is TRBJ2-1, with D maybe TRBD2 (6 bases). V was shortened by 7 bases and J by 1 base, with 17 bases between the two germline ends. This CDR3 has 16 amino acids. Germline V lookup: CDR1 LNHDA, CDR2 SQIVND (reference sequence). The CDR3, as DNA: TGTGCCAGTATGGGTTTGGGGGAGGCATCCTACAATGAGCAGTTCTTC. This sequence encodes CASMGLGEASYNEQFF. Looking up the rest from reference TRBV19 and TRBJ2-1 gives the full variable domain: DGGITQSPKYLFRKEGQNVTLSCEQNLNHDAMYWYRQDPGQGLRLIYYSQIVNDFQKGDIAEGYSVSREKKESFPLTVTSAQKNPTAFYLCASMGLGEASYNEQFFGPGTRLTVL.

V gene TRBV10-1 combines with J gene TRBJ2-7, with 9 bases matching TRBD1. Trimming cost V 8 bases and J 0 bases; bases outside gene matches: 5. This CDR3 region has 14 residues. Germline V gene lookup returns CDR1 WNHNN and CDR2 SYGVQD (reference sequence). The CDR3 bases are TGCGCCAGCGCACCGGGACAGGGCTCCTACGAGCAGTACTTC. Translated: CASAPGQGSYEQYF.

This clone has only one observation. The chain recombines TRBV7-3 with TRBJ2-1; D ambiguous. The CDR3 contains 12 residues. Trimming shortened V by 8 bases and J by 6 bases, and 11 bases separated the two germline ends. The V gene's germline CDR1 is SGHTA and CDR2 FQGTGA. CDR3 DNA sequence: TGTGCCAGCTCGGAGACTCCCAATGAGCAGTTCTTC. Protein: CASSETPNEQFF.

J is TRBJ2-7 and V is TRBV5-1; no firm D call. Germline values: CDR1 SGHRS, CDR2 YFSETQ. Trimming pared 4 bases from V and 5 bases from J, leaving 19 bases between. This CDR3 is built from 15 residues. In DNA, the CDR3 is TGCGCCAGCAGCCGTTTAACCGGAGAGGTCGACGAGCAGTACTTC. Its translation is CASSRLTGEVDEQYF.

This sequence joins TRBV28 and TRBJ2-1; 7 nucleotides line up with TRBD2. With 5 bases clipped from V and 1 base from J, the junction kept 8 bases outside the gene matches. Germline V gene sequence: CDR1 MDHEN, CDR2 SYDVKM. CDR3 size: 16 residues. CDR3 nucleotides: TGTGCCAGCAGTACGATGGGACTATTATCCTACAATGAGCAGTTCTTC. Protein sequence: CASSTMGLLSYNEQFF.